This T cell receptor (beta chain) is drawn from a study of cytomegalovirus exposure and HLA in healthy donors. Study-wide points: Among CMV-associated TCR beta chains, most appeared HLA-restricted in a later analysis. The study assumed roughly uniform donor sequencing depth for presence/absence analyses. Most subjects had HLA-A and HLA-B alleles reportedly predicted accurately by TCR beta sequences.

Primers: 60 Vbeta forward and 13 Jbeta reverse. Authors' data handling: There were around 78 million unique TCR beta chains by a later count, and about 12 million of them were shared. Sequencing was performed with immunoSEQ multiplex PCR; in TCRdb, only in-frame clones are kept and a portion is missing. V, J and clone size derive from that table, while D and trimming were established from the DNA sequence. The sample lists fewer than 150,000 clones; roughly 80% were seen once. Comments on this clone: Its target is not known.

V gave up 6 bases and J gave up 7 bases, with 22 bases separating them. This CDR3 has 15 amino acids. Germline-derived CDR1 and CDR2 are MNHEY and SVGAGI. Sequenced material: PBMCs. The V call is TRBV6-5, the J call TRBJ2-7, with D maybe TRBD1 (6 bases). The origin of this receptor is a man aged 45 to 65 in good health and CMV-seronegative. CDR3 loop: CASSPHRDLRWEQYF. The CDR3, as DNA: TGTGCCAGCAGCCCCCACAGGGACCTTAGATGGGAGCAGTACTTC.